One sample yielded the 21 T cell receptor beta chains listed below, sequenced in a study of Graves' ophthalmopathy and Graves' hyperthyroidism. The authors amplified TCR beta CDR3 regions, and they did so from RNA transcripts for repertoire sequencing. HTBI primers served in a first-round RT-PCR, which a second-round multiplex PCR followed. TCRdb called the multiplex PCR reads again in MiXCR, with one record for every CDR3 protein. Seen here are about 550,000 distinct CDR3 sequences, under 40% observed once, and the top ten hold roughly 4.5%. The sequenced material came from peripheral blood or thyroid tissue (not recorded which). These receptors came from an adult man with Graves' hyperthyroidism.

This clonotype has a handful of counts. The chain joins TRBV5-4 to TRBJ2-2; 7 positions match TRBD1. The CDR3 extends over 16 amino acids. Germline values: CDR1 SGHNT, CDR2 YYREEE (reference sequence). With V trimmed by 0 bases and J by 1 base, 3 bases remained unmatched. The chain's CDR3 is CASSLDRGQNTGELFF. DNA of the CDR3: TGTGCCAGCAGCTTGGACAGGGGCCAGAACACCGGGGAGCTGTTTTTT.

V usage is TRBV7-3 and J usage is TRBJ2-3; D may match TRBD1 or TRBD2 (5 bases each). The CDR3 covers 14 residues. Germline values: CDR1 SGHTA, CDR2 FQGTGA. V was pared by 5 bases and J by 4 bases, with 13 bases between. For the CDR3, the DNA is TGTGCCAGCAGCCCGGGGCAGTCCTCAGATACGCAGTATTTT. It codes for CASSPGQSSDTQYF.

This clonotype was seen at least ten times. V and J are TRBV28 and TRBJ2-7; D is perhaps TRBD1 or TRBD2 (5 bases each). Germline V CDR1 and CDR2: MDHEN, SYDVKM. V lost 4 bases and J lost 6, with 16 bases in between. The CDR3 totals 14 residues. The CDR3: CASSSPLGGGEQYF. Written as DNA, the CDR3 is TGTGCCAGCAGTTCGCCGCTGGGTGGGGGCGAGCAGTACTTC.

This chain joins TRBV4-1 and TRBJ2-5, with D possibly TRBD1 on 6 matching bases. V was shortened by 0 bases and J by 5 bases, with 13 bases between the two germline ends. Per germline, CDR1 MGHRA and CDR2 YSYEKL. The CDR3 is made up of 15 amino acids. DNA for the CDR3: TGCGCCAGCAGCCAAGATTGGGGACAAACGGAGACCCAGTACTTC. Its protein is CASSQDWGQTETQYF.

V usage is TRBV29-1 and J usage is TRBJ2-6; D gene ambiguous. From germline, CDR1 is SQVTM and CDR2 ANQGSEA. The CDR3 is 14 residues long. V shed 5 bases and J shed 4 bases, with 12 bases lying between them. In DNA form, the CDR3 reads TGCAGCGTTCGCACCTTAGCCGGGGCCAACGTCCTGACTTTC. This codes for CSVRTLAGANVLTF. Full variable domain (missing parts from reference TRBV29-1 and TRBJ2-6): SAVISQKPSRDICQRGTSLTIQCQVDSQVTMMFWYRQQPGQSLTLIATANQGSEATYESGFVIDKFPISRPNLTFSTLTVSNMSPEDSSIYLCSVRTLAGANVLTFGAGSRLTVL.

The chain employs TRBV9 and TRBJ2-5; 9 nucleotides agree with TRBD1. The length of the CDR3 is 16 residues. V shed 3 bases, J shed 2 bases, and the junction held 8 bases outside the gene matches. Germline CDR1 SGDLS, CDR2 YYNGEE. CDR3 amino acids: CASSDGPGQGQETQYF. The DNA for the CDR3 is TGTGCCAGCAGCGACGGGCCGGGACAGGGACAAGAGACCCAGTACTTC.

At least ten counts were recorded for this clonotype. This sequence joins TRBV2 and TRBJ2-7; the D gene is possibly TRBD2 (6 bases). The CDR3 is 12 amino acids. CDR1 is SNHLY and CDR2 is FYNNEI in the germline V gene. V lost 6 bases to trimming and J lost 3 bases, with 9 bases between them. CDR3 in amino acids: CASRGLRYEQYF. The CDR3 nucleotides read TGTGCCAGCAGGGGACTTCGCTACGAGCAGTACTTC.

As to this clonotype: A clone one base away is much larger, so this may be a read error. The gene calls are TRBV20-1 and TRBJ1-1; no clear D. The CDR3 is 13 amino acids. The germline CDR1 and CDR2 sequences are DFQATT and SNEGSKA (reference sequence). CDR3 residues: CSANNPWNTGAFF. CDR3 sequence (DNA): TGCAGTGCTAACAACCCCTGGAACACTGGAGCTTTCTTT.

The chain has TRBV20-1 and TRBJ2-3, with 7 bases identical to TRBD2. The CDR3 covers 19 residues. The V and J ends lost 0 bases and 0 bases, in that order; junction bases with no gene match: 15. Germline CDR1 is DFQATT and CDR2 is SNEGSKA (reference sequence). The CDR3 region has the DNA TGCAGTGCTAGAGATTCCGGACTAAGCGGGACGTCTAGCACAGATACGCAGTATTTT. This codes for CSARDSGLSGTSSTDTQYF.

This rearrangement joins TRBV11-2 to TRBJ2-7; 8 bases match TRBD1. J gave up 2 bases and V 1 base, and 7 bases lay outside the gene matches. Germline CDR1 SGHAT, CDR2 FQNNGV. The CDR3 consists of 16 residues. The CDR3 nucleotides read TGTGCCAGCAGCTTAGCGGGGCGGGACAGGCCCTACGAGCAGTACTTC. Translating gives CASSLAGRDRPYEQYF.

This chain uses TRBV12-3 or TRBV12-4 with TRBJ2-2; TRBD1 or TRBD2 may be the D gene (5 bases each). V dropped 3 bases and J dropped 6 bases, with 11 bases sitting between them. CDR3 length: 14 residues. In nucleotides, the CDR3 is TGTGCCAGCAGTTTTGTGGGACCCCCCGGGGAGCTGTTTTTT. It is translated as CASSFVGPPGELFF.

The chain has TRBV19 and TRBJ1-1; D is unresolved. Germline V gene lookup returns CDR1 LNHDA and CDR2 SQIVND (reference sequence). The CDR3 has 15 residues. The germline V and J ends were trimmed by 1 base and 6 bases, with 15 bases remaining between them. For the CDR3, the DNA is TGTGCCAGTAGTATAGGAGCCGGATTCCCAGCTGAAGCTTTCTTT. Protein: CASSIGAGFPAEAFF.

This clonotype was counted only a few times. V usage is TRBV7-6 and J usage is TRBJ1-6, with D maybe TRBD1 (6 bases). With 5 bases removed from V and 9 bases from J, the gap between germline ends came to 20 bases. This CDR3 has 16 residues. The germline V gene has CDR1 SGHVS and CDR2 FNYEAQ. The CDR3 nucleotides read TGTGCCAGCAGCCCACTCGGGGGCTCCGTTGGTTCACCCCTCCACTTT. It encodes CASSPLGGSVGSPLHF.

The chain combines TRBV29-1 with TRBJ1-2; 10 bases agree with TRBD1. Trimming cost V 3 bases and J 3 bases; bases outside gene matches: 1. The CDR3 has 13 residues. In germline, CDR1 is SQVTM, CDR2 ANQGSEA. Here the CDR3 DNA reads TGCAGCGTTGACGGGACAGGGGACTATGGCTACACCTTC. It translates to CSVDGTGDYGYTF.

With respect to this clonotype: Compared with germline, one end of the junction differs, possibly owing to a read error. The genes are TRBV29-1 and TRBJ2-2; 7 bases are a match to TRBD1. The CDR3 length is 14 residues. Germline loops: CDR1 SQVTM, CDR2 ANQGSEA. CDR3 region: CSLEGASNTGELFF. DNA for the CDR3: TGCAGCCTTGAGGGGGCATCGAACACCGGGGAGCTGTTTTTT.

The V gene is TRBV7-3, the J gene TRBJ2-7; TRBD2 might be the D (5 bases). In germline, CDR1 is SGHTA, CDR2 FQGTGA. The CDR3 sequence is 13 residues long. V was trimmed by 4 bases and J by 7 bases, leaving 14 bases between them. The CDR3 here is CASSSRGLGEQYF. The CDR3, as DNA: TGTGCCAGCAGCTCAAGAGGGCTGGGGGAGCAGTACTTC.

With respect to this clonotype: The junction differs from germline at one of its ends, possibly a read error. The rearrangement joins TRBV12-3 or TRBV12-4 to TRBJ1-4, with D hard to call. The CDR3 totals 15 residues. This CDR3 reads CTSSKDPATNEKLFF. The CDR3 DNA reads TGTACCAGCAGTAAGGACCCTGCAACTAATGAAAAACTGTTTTTT.

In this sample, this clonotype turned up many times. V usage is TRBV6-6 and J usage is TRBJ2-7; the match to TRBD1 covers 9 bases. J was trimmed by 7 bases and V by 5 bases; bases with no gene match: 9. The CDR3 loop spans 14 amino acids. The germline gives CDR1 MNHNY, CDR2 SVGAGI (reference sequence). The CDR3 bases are TGTGCCAGCAGTCCTACTACAGGGGGCGGGGAGCAGTACTTC. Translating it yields CASSPTTGGGEQYF.

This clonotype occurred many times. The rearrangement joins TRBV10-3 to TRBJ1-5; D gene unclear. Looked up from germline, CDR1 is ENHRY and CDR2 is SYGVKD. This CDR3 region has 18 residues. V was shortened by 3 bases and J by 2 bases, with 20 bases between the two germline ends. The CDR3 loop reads CAISDPWDQAEGNQPQHF. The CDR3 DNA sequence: TGTGCCATCAGTGATCCGTGGGATCAGGCAGAGGGCAATCAGCCCCAGCATTTT.

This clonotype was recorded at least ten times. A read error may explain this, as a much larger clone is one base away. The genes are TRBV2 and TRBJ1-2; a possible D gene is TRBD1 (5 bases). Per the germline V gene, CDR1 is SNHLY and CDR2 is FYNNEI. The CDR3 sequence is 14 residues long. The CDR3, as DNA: TGTGCCAGCAGTGAAATGGGTCAAGGGGTTGGCCACACCTTC. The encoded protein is CASSEMGQGVGHTF.

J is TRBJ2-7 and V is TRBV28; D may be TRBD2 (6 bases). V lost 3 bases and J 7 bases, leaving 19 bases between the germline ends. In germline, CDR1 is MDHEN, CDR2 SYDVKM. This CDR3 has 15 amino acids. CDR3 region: CASSFPGLGFGEQYF. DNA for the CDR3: TGTGCCAGCAGTTTTCCGGGACTGGGATTTGGGGAGCAGTACTTC.